A single sample is the source of the 32 T cell receptor beta chains below, sequenced in a study of blood T cell repertoires in COVID-19. Repertoires were generated with immunoSEQ multiplex PCR, while TCRdb's copy carries only in-frame clones and drops some. The sample includes 100,000 to 140,000 clones, about three quarters seen only once; the top ten take 4.3%. Sequenced material: peripheral blood. Every receptor here comes from a man in his 70s with acute or convalescent COVID-19.

This CDR3 is CASSRTGDTEAFF. CDR3 in DNA: TGTGCCAGCAGCCGGACAGGGGACACTGAAGCTTTCTTT. The chain has TRBV7-8 and TRBJ1-1; 9 nucleotides line up with TRBD1. V was pared by 5 bases and J by 3 bases, with 1 base of the junction left unmatched. This CDR3 contains 13 residues. CDR1 and CDR2 (germline): SGHVS, FQNEAQ. The full variable domain, completed using reference TRBV7-8 and TRBJ1-1, is GAGVSQSPRYKVAKRGQDVALRCDPISGHVSLFWYQQALGQGPEFLTYFQNEAQLDKSGLPSDRFFAERPEGSVSTLKIQRTQQEDSAVYLCASSRTGDTEAFFGQGTRLTVV.

The chain couples TRBV9 to TRBJ1-1; D is undetermined. The CDR3 is 15 amino acids. Germline V lookup: CDR1 SGDLS, CDR2 YYNGEE. Between the trimmed V and J ends, which lost 0 bases and 0 bases, there was a span of 9 bases. The CDR3 sequence: CASSVVPGMNTEAFF. The CDR3 DNA is TGTGCCAGCAGCGTAGTCCCAGGCATGAACACTGAAGCTTTCTTT.

This chain joins TRBV4-3 and TRBJ2-3; 11 bases match TRBD2. The CDR3 length is 14 residues. The ends lost 5 bases at V and 6 bases at J; junction bases unmatched: 4. CDR1 is LGHNA, CDR2 YSLEER, per germline. The CDR3 reads CASSKGLAADTQYF. CDR3 sequence (DNA): TGCGCCAGCAGCAAGGGACTAGCGGCGGATACGCAGTATTTT.

The genes are TRBV19 and TRBJ2-7; a weak D match, TRBD1 (5 bases). Germline CDR1 and CDR2: LNHDA and SQIVND (reference sequence). Trimming shortened V by 7 bases and J by 6 bases, and 22 bases separated the two germline ends. CDR3 length: 15 residues. The CDR3 protein is CASKGVGLLLREQYF. CDR3 coding DNA: TGTGCCAGTAAAGGGGTGGGCCTCCTACTTCGCGAGCAGTACTTC.

This clone has more than one count but fewer than ten. V is TRBV27 and J is TRBJ1-1; D may be TRBD1 (5 bases). Germline CDR1 is MNHEY and CDR2 is SMNVEV (reference sequence). This CDR3 has 15 residues. Trimming took off 0 bases at V and 0 bases at J, with 8 bases between the two ends. In nucleotides, the CDR3 is TGTGCCAGCAGTTTATCGGCGACAGTGAACACTGAAGCTTTCTTT. Its protein product is CASSLSATVNTEAFF.

The chain uses TRBV5-1 and TRBJ1-2; 9 bases map to TRBD1. CDR1 and CDR2 from the germline V gene are SGHRS and YFSETQ. The V and J ends lost 3 bases and 3 bases, in that order; junction bases with no gene match: 3. This CDR3 region has 14 residues. CDR3 in DNA: TGCGCCAGCAGCTCGGGACAGGGTGACTATGGCTACACCTTC. This translates into CASSSGQGDYGYTF.

This clone showed up just a few times. The chain combines TRBV5-6 with TRBJ1-2; D remains unclear. Germline V gene lookup returns CDR1 SGHDT and CDR2 YYEEEE. V gave up 3 bases and J gave up 8 bases, with 20 bases separating them. The CDR3 contains 15 residues. The CDR3: CASSYTVAQVRGYTF. The DNA of the CDR3 is TGTGCCAGCAGCTACACAGTGGCACAAGTGAGAGGCTACACCTTC.

The chain links TRBV27 to TRBJ1-3; D possibly corresponds to TRBD1 (5 bases). This CDR3 has 14 residues. The V end lost 3 bases, the J end lost 3 bases, and 9 bases lay between the germline ends. Germline V gene lookup returns CDR1 MNHEY and CDR2 SMNVEV (reference sequence). CDR3 sequence (DNA): TGTGCCAGCAGTTTTGCCGGGGGTGGAAACACCATATATTTT. This gives the protein CASSFAGGGNTIYF.

The rearrangement joins TRBV9 to TRBJ1-4, with a weak D call TRBD1 (5 bases). This CDR3 has 15 amino acids. Germline V gene data show CDR1 as SGDLS and CDR2 as YYNGEE. Trimming removed 4 bases from V and 3 bases from J, with 13 bases in between. CDR3 nucleotide sequence: TGTGCCAGCAGCCATACTTCAGGGTCTAATGAAAAACTGTTTTTT. Its protein product is CASSHTSGSNEKLFF.

V is TRBV7-3 and J is TRBJ2-1, with D possibly TRBD2 on 5 matching bases. Germline loops: CDR1 SGHTA, CDR2 FQGTGA. CDR3 size: 17 residues. With 3 bases removed from V and 1 base from J, the gap between germline ends came to 16 bases. The CDR3 DNA reads as TGTGCCAGCAGCTTGGTTGATCGAGCGGATTCCTACAATGAGCAGTTCTTC. This encodes CASSLVDRADSYNEQFF.

The chain combines TRBV7-8 with TRBJ1-5; maybe TRBD1 (6 bases). Germline V gene lookup returns CDR1 SGHVS and CDR2 FQNEAQ. The CDR3 contains 15 residues. Deletions cut 8 bases from V and 2 bases from J, with 16 bases between. The CDR3 sequence: CASGRGAYGNQPQHF. In DNA, the CDR3 is TGTGCCAGCGGTCGGGGGGCTTATGGCAATCAGCCCCAGCATTTT. Supplemented by reference TRBV7-8 and TRBJ1-5, the full variable domain reads GAGVSQSPRYKVAKRGQDVALRCDPISGHVSLFWYQQALGQGPEFLTYFQNEAQLDKSGLPSDRFFAERPEGSVSTLKIQRTQQEDSAVYLCASGRGAYGNQPQHFGDGTRLSIL.

The chain joins TRBV7-3 to TRBJ2-5, with 13 bases fitting TRBD2. Germline lookup yields CDR1 SGHTA and CDR2 FQGTGA. The CDR3 is 15 amino acids. V lost 2 bases and J lost 5; bases outside the gene matches: 2. CDR3 sequence reads: CASSLGLAGVETQYF. The CDR3 coding sequence is TGTGCCAGCAGCTTAGGACTAGCGGGGGTTGAGACCCAGTACTTC.

The chain recombines TRBV28 with TRBJ2-5, with 7 bases aligning to TRBD1. The ends lost 5 bases at V and 5 bases at J; junction bases unmatched: 5. Germline V lookup: CDR1 MDHEN, CDR2 SYDVKM. The CDR3 is 13 residues long. The CDR3 loop reads CASSNTQGETQYF. The CDR3, as DNA: TGTGCCAGCAGTAATACACAGGGGGAGACCCAGTACTTC.

This clone was counted between two and nine times. Other DNA sequences in this sample translate to the same CDR3. The rearrangement joins TRBV15 to TRBJ1-6, with D uncertain. The V end was cut by 0 bases, the J end by 8 bases, with 8 bases between. Per germline, CDR1 LNHNV and CDR2 YYDKDF (reference sequence). This CDR3 contains 14 residues. The CDR3 DNA is TGTGCCACCAGCAGAGAACGGGGAGATTCACCCCTCCACTTT. This translates into CATSRERGDSPLHF. The variable domain in full, completed from reference TRBV15 and TRBJ1-6, reads DAMVIQNPRYQVTQFGKPVTLSCSQTLNHNVMYWYQQKSSQAPKLLFHYYDKDFNNEADTPDNFQSRRPNTSFCFLDIRSPGLGDTAMYLCATSRERGDSPLHFGNGTRLTVT.

This chain joins TRBV11-2 and TRBJ2-2, with D perhaps TRBD1 (6 bases). Germline CDR1 and CDR2: SGHAT and FQNNGV. The CDR3 loop spans 16 amino acids. V shed 1 base and J shed 4 bases, with 13 bases lying between them. The CDR3 region is CASSLGAGVGTGELFF. The CDR3 nucleotides are TGTGCCAGCAGCTTAGGCGCAGGGGTTGGCACCGGGGAGCTGTTTTTT.

The rearrangement links TRBV29-1 to TRBJ2-3; no reliable D call. The length of the CDR3 is 14 residues. Germline V lookup: CDR1 SQVTM, CDR2 ANQGSEA. V lost 3 bases, J lost 1 base, and 11 bases lay in between. The CDR3 nucleotides are TGCAGCGTTGATTCTGGCCAGGGCACAGATACGCAGTATTTT. Residues: CSVDSGQGTDTQYF.

The chain recombines TRBV7-2 with TRBJ2-1; 11 bases line up with TRBD1. Per the germline V gene, CDR1 is SGHTA and CDR2 is FQGNSA. J gave up 8 bases and V 3 bases, and 6 bases lay outside the gene matches. The CDR3 extends over 15 amino acids. In nucleotides, the CDR3 is TGTGCCAGCAGCTTCGGGACAGGGGGTTTCTATGAGCAGTTCTTC. Protein sequence: CASSFGTGGFYEQFF.

The J gene is TRBJ2-3, the V gene TRBV11-3; D is unclear. Per germline, CDR1 SGHNT and CDR2 YENEEA. The CDR3 consists of 13 residues. The V end was cut by 3 bases, the J end by 0 bases, with 4 bases between. This CDR3 is CASSFPSTDTQYF. CDR3 sequence (DNA): TGTGCCAGCAGCTTCCCTAGCACAGATACGCAGTATTTT.

J is TRBJ1-2 and V is TRBV5-1; 8 bases match TRBD1. Germline V gene sequence: CDR1 SGHRS, CDR2 YFSETQ. The CDR3 runs 18 residues. J gave up 0 bases and V 0 bases, and 10 bases lay outside the gene matches. CDR3 in amino acids: CASSLEGDRWSPNYGYTF. The CDR3 DNA follows: TGCGCCAGCAGCTTGGAGGGGGACAGGTGGAGTCCTAACTATGGCTACACCTTC.

The J gene is TRBJ2-7, the V gene TRBV6-2 or TRBV6-3; 10 nucleotides match TRBD1. Germline V gene data show CDR1 as MNHEY and CDR2 as SVGEGT. V lost 2 bases, J lost 4 bases, and 2 bases stayed unmatched. The CDR3 loop spans 14 amino acids. The CDR3 coding sequence is TGTGCCAGCAGTTACCGACAGGGGGCGTACGAGCAGTACTTC. It specifies CASSYRQGAYEQYF.

This chain joins TRBV9 and TRBJ1-1, with 7 positions matching TRBD1. The V segment lost 3 bases and the J segment 4 bases; nucleotides outside the gene matches: 12. Germline CDR1 SGDLS, CDR2 YYNGEE. The length of the CDR3 is 16 residues. The CDR3 is CASSAQTGNSGTEAFF. Here the CDR3 DNA reads TGTGCCAGCAGCGCCCAGACAGGGAATAGCGGCACTGAAGCTTTCTTT.

V and J are TRBV12-5 and TRBJ2-1, with 13 bases identical to TRBD2. The CDR3 is made up of 14 amino acids. Germline V gene sequence: CDR1 LGHNT, CDR2 FRNRAP. Losses at the gene ends were 5 bases for V and 9 bases for J; bases not matched to a gene: 4. CDR3 coding DNA: TGTGCTAGTGGTGGACTAGCGGGGGTGGGTGAGCAGTTCTTC. Its translation: CASGGLAGVGEQFF.

The chain has TRBV19 and TRBJ2-1; 9 bases are a match to TRBD2. The CDR3 runs to 16 residues. V shed 3 bases, J shed 9 bases, and the junction held 12 bases outside the gene matches. The germline CDR1 and CDR2 sequences are LNHDA and SQIVND (reference sequence). CDR3 DNA sequence: TGTGCCAGTAGTATGGATGGGCGGGGGGGCCCCGGTGAGCAGTTCTTC. Translated: CASSMDGRGGPGEQFF.

This chain connects TRBV24-1 to TRBJ2-3; 9 nucleotides line up with TRBD1. Germline values: CDR1 KGHDR, CDR2 SFDVKD. The ends lost 5 bases at V and 1 base at J; junction bases unmatched: 15. This CDR3 region has 19 residues. The CDR3 DNA is TGTGCCACCAGTGGCACCCACCGGGACAGGGATTCGGGCACAGATACGCAGTATTTT. Residues: CATSGTHRDRDSGTDTQYF.

The rearrangement uses TRBV6-1 and TRBJ1-6; D gene unclear. This CDR3 spans 12 amino acids. In germline, CDR1 is MNHNS, CDR2 SASEGT. Trimming shortened V by 3 bases and J by 14 bases, and 11 bases separated the two germline ends. The CDR3 nucleotides read TGTGCCAGCAGTGATCCTCTGGGAGCCCTCCACTTT. Amino acids: CASSDPLGALHF.

This sequence joins TRBV7-6 and TRBJ1-2, with D tentatively TRBD1 (6 bases). Germline V gives CDR1 SGHVS, CDR2 FNYEAQ. The V end lost 2 bases, the J end lost 5 bases, and 12 bases lay between the germline ends. This CDR3 comprises 14 residues. CDR3 bases: TGTGCCAGCAGCTTACAGACAGGTCTTTATGGCTACACCTTC. It specifies CASSLQTGLYGYTF.

Turning to this clone: Other DNA sequences in this specimen translate into the identical CDR3. The chain recombines TRBV5-1 with TRBJ1-1; 8 bases are a match to TRBD1. The germline CDR1 and CDR2 sequences are SGHRS and YFSETQ. The CDR3 is 14 residues long. The V gene end was trimmed by 5 bases and the J gene end by 2 bases; junction bases not matched to a gene: 5. The CDR3 is CASSRGQGNTEAFF. The CDR3 nucleotides read TGCGCCAGCAGTCGTGGACAGGGCAACACTGAAGCTTTCTTT.

J is TRBJ2-1 and V is TRBV27; 12 bases are shared with TRBD1. This CDR3 region has 14 residues. Germline V gene sequence: CDR1 MNHEY, CDR2 SMNVEV (reference sequence). Trimming at V came to 5 bases and at J to 8 bases, leaving 4 bases not matched to a gene. Here the CDR3 DNA reads TGTGCCAGCAGTCCGGGACAGGGGGCGTATGAGCAGTTCTTC. Translated: CASSPGQGAYEQFF.

This clone has a handful of counts. The chain uses TRBV10-2 and TRBJ1-5; the D gene is possibly TRBD1 (6 bases). This CDR3 comprises 15 residues. V lost 2 bases and J lost 7, with 15 bases in between. Germline V gene sequence: CDR1 WSHSY, CDR2 SAAADI. CDR3 coding DNA: TGCGCCAGCAGTGAGACGAACAGGGCTGGGCAGCCCCAGCATTTT. It is translated as CASSETNRAGQPQHF.

The rearrangement uses TRBV6-5 and TRBJ1-4, with D perhaps matching TRBD1 (5 bases). This CDR3 has 14 amino acids. Germline V CDR1 and CDR2: MNHEY, SVGAGI. V lost 0 bases, J lost 6 bases, and 8 bases lay in between. The CDR3 sequence: CASSYSTGDEKLFF. The CDR3 nucleotides are TGTGCCAGCAGTTACTCGACGGGGGATGAAAAACTGTTTTTT.

This rearrangement joins TRBV5-5 to TRBJ1-2, with D possibly being TRBD1 (6 bases). There are 14 residues in the CDR3. V was pared by 3 bases and J by 7 bases, with 16 bases between. Germline V lookup: CDR1 SGHKS, CDR2 YYEKEE (reference sequence). Here the CDR3 reads CASSSGWGLVGYTF. CDR3 DNA: TGTGCCAGCAGCTCAGGGTGGGGGCTTGTTGGCTACACCTTC.

The rearrangement uses TRBV10-3 and TRBJ2-7; perhaps TRBD1 as D (6 bases). V lost 3 bases to trimming and J lost 2 bases, with 11 bases between them. The CDR3 is made up of 14 amino acids. The germline gives CDR1 ENHRY, CDR2 SYGVKD. CDR3 in amino acids: CAISDLDSPYEQYF. The CDR3, as DNA: TGTGCCATCAGTGATCTGGACAGCCCCTACGAGCAGTACTTC.